The T cell receptor (beta chain) described here comes from a study of T cells in Graves' hyperthyroidism and ophthalmopathy. General study points: Ophthalmopathy got predicted by the model a median approximately 6 months before its onset.

RNA transcripts gave rise to amplified TCR beta CDR3 regions. In the first-round RT-PCR of the TCR CDR3, the HTBI primer set was used. TCRdb reprocessed the multiplex PCR reads via MiXCR and lists one record per CDR3 protein. The sample lists 250,000 to 350,000 distinct CDR3 sequences; 15% to 20% were seen once. This clonotype was counted ten times or more. Its antigen is not known. Germline V gene lookup returns CDR1 MDHEN and CDR2 SYDVKM. This CDR3 comprises 14 residues. Trimming stripped 7 bases from V and 6 bases from J, with 15 bases between. The sample taken for sequencing was blood. This TCR derives from a woman between 55 and 75 years old with Graves' ophthalmopathy. This chain connects TRBV28 to TRBJ1-4, with D perhaps TRBD1 (6 bases). The CDR3 DNA reads as TGTGCCAGCATTCAGACAGGCGGGGATGAAAAACTGTTTTTT. Its protein product is CASIQTGGDEKLFF.